Below are 26 T cell receptor beta chains sequenced from a single sample in a study of beta chain features in type 1 diabetes. Sequencing targeted expressed TCRB transcripts, as all isolated RNA had been reverse transcribed. Assay used: immunoSEQ multiplex PCR; TCRdb lists only in-frame clones, some missing. This table holds around 170,000 clones, approximately 8.8% found once. Study-level findings and limits: Moderately but significantly shorter TCRB CDR3s were found in Type 1 diabetes patients in all four CD4+ subsets.

Their antigen targets remain unknown. Specimen: central memory CD4+ T cells from blood. The receptors come from a woman under 40 with type 1 diabetes.

The chain recombines TRBV9 with TRBJ2-7, with D possibly being TRBD1 (6 bases). V lost 0 bases and J 3 bases, leaving 10 bases between the germline ends. This CDR3 is 14 amino acids long. Per the germline V gene, CDR1 is SGDLS and CDR2 is YYNGEE. This chain's CDR3 is CASSVGTELYEQYF. The CDR3, as DNA: TGTGCCAGCAGCGTAGGGACAGAACTCTACGAGCAGTACTTC.

The chain has TRBV5-1 and TRBJ1-4; D may be TRBD1 (6 bases). V shed 0 bases and J shed 7 bases, with 7 bases lying between them. CDR3 length: 13 residues. Germline CDR1 and CDR2: SGHRS and YFSETQ. CDR3 coding DNA: TGCGCCAGCAGCTTGGGACAGGCTGAAAAACTGTTTTTT. Its translation is CASSLGQAEKLFF.

The chain joins TRBV5-1 to TRBJ2-7, with 15 bases fitting TRBD2. The V and J ends lost 5 bases and 7 bases, in that order; junction bases with no gene match: 7. The CDR3 spans 15 residues. The germline CDR1 and CDR2 sequences are SGHRS and YFSETQ. CDR3 bases: TGCGCCAGCAGACCTCCCGGGACTAGCGGGAGGGAGCAGTACTTC. Translation gives CASRPPGTSGREQYF.

This clone was seen repeatedly, ten times or more. The rearrangement links TRBV15 to TRBJ2-7; 9 positions agree with TRBD1. After removal of 0 bases from V and 2 bases from J, the junction contained 5 bases not matched to a gene. The germline gives CDR1 LNHNV, CDR2 YYDKDF (reference sequence). This CDR3 comprises 16 residues. The CDR3 reads CATSRDWGTGTYEQYF. As DNA, the CDR3 is TGTGCCACCAGCAGAGATTGGGGGACAGGGACCTACGAGCAGTACTTC.

The J gene is TRBJ1-2, the V gene TRBV28; D gene ambiguous. V was clipped by 1 base and J by 6 bases, with 15 bases between them. CDR3 length equals 15 residues. Per germline, CDR1 MDHEN and CDR2 SYDVKM. This chain's CDR3 is CASSLFRHGSDGYTF. In DNA, the CDR3 is TGTGCCAGCAGTTTATTTCGACATGGTTCGGATGGCTACACCTTC.

This sequence joins TRBV19 and TRBJ2-3; D possibly corresponds to TRBD2 (5 bases). The V end was cut by 10 bases, the J end by 6 bases, with 11 bases between. Germline CDR1 reads LNHDA; CDR2 reads SQIVND (reference sequence). This CDR3 region has 11 residues. CDR3 sequence (DNA): TGTGCCATCTCCTCGGGGGATACGCAGTATTTT. It is translated as CAISSGDTQYF.

The gene calls are TRBV5-4 and TRBJ2-5, with 7 bases matching TRBD2. In germline, CDR1 is SGHNT, CDR2 YYREEE (reference sequence). The CDR3 sequence is 14 residues long. V was pared by 5 bases and J by 2 bases, with 6 bases of the junction left unmatched. CDR3 bases: TGTGCCAGCAGGTCTGGGACTAAACAAGAGACCCAGTACTTC. This sequence encodes CASRSGTKQETQYF.

This clone showed up just a few times. V usage is TRBV30 and J usage is TRBJ2-1, with D possibly TRBD1 on 6 matching bases. V lost 2 bases to trimming and J lost 8 bases, with 13 bases between them. CDR3 length: 13 amino acids. In germline, CDR1 is GTSNPN, CDR2 SVGIG (reference sequence). The CDR3 is CAWSTGGTHEQFF. The CDR3 nucleotides are TGTGCCTGGAGTACTGGGGGCACCCATGAGCAGTTCTTC.

This chain joins TRBV28 and TRBJ2-7, with TRBD2 matching 10 bases. CDR3 length: 13 residues. Germline CDR1 and CDR2: MDHEN and SYDVKM. Losses at the gene ends were 6 bases for V and 13 bases for J; bases not matched to a gene: 12. CDR3 sequence reads: CASRSNQAGGLYF. The CDR3, as DNA: TGTGCCAGCAGATCCAATCAAGCGGGAGGGTTATACTTC.

This rearrangement joins TRBV13 to TRBJ1-1, with 7 bases fitting TRBD1. Per germline, CDR1 PRHDT and CDR2 FYEKMQ (reference sequence). CDR3 length: 11 residues. V gave up 4 bases and J gave up 10 bases; unmatched junction bases: 3. The CDR3 loop is CASSSTGRAFF. The CDR3 DNA follows: TGTGCCAGCAGCTCGACAGGGAGAGCTTTCTTT.

This chain links TRBV2 with TRBJ2-6; D remains unclear. This CDR3 is 14 amino acids long. Trimming cost V 8 bases and J 0 bases, with 8 bases left between them. Looked up from germline, CDR1 is SNHLY and CDR2 is FYNNEI. CDR3 protein: CASGGYSGANVLTF. The CDR3 region has the DNA TGTGCCAGCGGCGGATACTCTGGGGCCAACGTCCTGACTTTC.

This clone was counted only a few times. The V gene is TRBV7-2, the J gene TRBJ1-5; D gene uncertain. The CDR3 totals 17 residues. From germline, CDR1 is SGHTA and CDR2 FQGNSA. Trimming cost V 4 bases and J 4 bases, with 20 bases left between them. CDR3 sequence (DNA): TGTGCCAGCAGCTCCACTTTTGGTCCGGGAGGTAATCAGCCCCAGCATTTT. It specifies CASSSTFGPGGNQPQHF.

This clone was found many times. This chain links TRBV28 with TRBJ1-5, with D possibly TRBD1 on 6 matching bases. The CDR3 is 14 residues long. The germline CDR1 and CDR2 sequences are MDHEN and SYDVKM. Between the trimmed V and J ends, which lost 7 bases and 5 bases, there was a span of 15 bases. The CDR3 DNA is TGTGCCAGCACCTCTGGGCCAGGGGATCAGCCCCAGCATTTT. Its protein is CASTSGPGDQPQHF.

This clone showed up just a few times. The chain couples TRBV7-8 to TRBJ1-2; 8 bases agree with TRBD1. Germline V lookup: CDR1 SGHVS, CDR2 FQNEAQ. The CDR3 totals 16 residues. J gave up 5 bases and V 8 bases, and 16 bases lay outside the gene matches. CDR3 residues: CASGSYRDRRGYGYTF. The CDR3 DNA is TGTGCCAGCGGCTCATACCGGGACAGGAGAGGGTATGGCTACACCTTC.

J is TRBJ2-7 and V is TRBV6-5; 8 bases agree with TRBD1. Germline assignment: CDR1 MNHEY and CDR2 SVGAGI. The junction had 12 bases not matched to a gene; V was cut back by 2 bases and J by 6 bases. The CDR3 has 16 residues. CDR3 loop: CASSYTVQGTGTEQYF. CDR3 sequence (DNA): TGTGCCAGCAGTTACACCGTACAGGGGACAGGTACCGAGCAGTACTTC.

The chain carries TRBV19 and TRBJ1-5, with D hard to call. With 4 bases removed from V and 3 bases from J, the gap between germline ends came to 7 bases. This CDR3 comprises 13 residues. Germline CDR1 LNHDA, CDR2 SQIVND (reference sequence). CDR3 region: CASSKNNNQPQHF. The CDR3 DNA reads as TGTGCCAGTAGTAAGAACAACAATCAGCCCCAGCATTTT.

The chain uses TRBV5-6 and TRBJ2-3; D not resolved. The germline gives CDR1 SGHDT, CDR2 YYEEEE. There are 13 residues in the CDR3. Trimming removed 0 bases at V and 3 bases at J, with 5 bases between. Here the CDR3 reads CASSLDRTDTQYF. CDR3 nucleotide sequence: TGTGCCAGCAGCTTGGACAGAACAGATACGCAGTATTTT.

J is TRBJ2-1 and V is TRBV25-1; 8 nucleotides agree with TRBD1. The CDR3 has 15 residues. V shed 7 bases, J shed 2 bases, and the junction held 7 bases outside the gene matches. In germline, CDR1 is MGHDK, CDR2 SYGVNS. The CDR3 region is CASIQSGGAYNEQFF. CDR3 bases: TGTGCCAGCATCCAATCAGGGGGCGCCTACAATGAGCAGTTCTTC.

This clone was found a few times. The chain joins TRBV6-6 to TRBJ1-2; TRBD1 agrees at 7 bases. The germline gives CDR1 MNHNY, CDR2 SVGAGI (reference sequence). This CDR3 is built from 12 residues. Unmatched junction bases numbered 2, after V lost 4 bases and J lost 6 bases. Here the CDR3 DNA reads TGTGCCAGCAGTTGGGACAGCAATGGCTACACCTTC. Protein: CASSWDSNGYTF.

This chain uses TRBV27 with TRBJ2-1; D is possibly TRBD1 (5 bases). CDR1 and CDR2 from the germline V gene are MNHEY and SMNVEV (reference sequence). The CDR3 length is 12 residues. The V and J ends lost 5 bases and 9 bases respectively, with 11 bases between them. The CDR3 DNA reads as TGTGCCAGCAGTCAAGGGGATCGTGAGCAGTTCTTC. Its translation: CASSQGDREQFF.

The rearrangement links TRBV10-3 to TRBJ1-2; 11 bases agree with TRBD1. This CDR3 has 13 residues. Germline V gene lookup returns CDR1 ENHRY and CDR2 SYGVKD. J lost 5 bases, V lost 6 bases, and 2 bases had no gene match. In DNA, the CDR3 is TGTGCCATCAGGGGGGACAGGGGGTATGGCTACACCTTC. This encodes CAIRGDRGYGYTF.

This clone has just a few counts. V and J are TRBV2 and TRBJ2-2; 9 positions agree with TRBD2. Germline lookup yields CDR1 SNHLY and CDR2 FYNNEI. The V gene end was trimmed by 6 bases and the J gene end by 1 base; junction bases not matched to a gene: 3. This CDR3 region has 15 residues. As DNA, the CDR3 is TGTGCCAGCAGCAAGCGGGGGGTGAACACCGGGGAGCTGTTTTTT. It specifies CASSKRGVNTGELFF.

Only a few counts were recorded for this clone. V gene TRBV27 combines with J gene TRBJ1-2; 9 positions agree with TRBD1. Trimming at V came to 7 bases and at J to 5 bases, leaving 8 bases not matched to a gene. Germline CDR1 MNHEY, CDR2 SMNVEV (reference sequence). The CDR3 spans 14 residues. In DNA, the CDR3 is TGTGCCAGCAAAACGGGACAGGGCCCTTATGGCTACACCTTC. It encodes CASKTGQGPYGYTF.

This CDR3 is CASSIRDRGHYGYTF. The CDR3 DNA sequence: TGTGCCAGTAGTATAAGGGACAGGGGGCACTATGGCTACACCTTC. J is TRBJ1-2 and V is TRBV19; 12 bases agree with TRBD1. In germline, CDR1 is LNHDA, CDR2 SQIVND (reference sequence). With 2 bases clipped from V and 3 bases from J, the junction kept 1 base outside the gene matches. CDR3 size: 15 residues.

This clone was found a few times. This CDR3 is CASSSEPSGLQVSEQFF. CDR3 nucleotide sequence: TGCGCCAGCAGCTCGGAACCTAGCGGACTCCAGGTCAGCGAGCAGTTCTTC. The chain combines TRBV5-1 with TRBJ2-1; TRBD2 matches at 7 bases. Germline assignment: CDR1 SGHRS and CDR2 YFSETQ. The CDR3 runs 17 residues. V lost 3 bases and J lost 10; bases outside the gene matches: 19.

The rearrangement links TRBV29-1 to TRBJ2-3; TRBD1 agrees at 7 bases. Per the germline V gene, CDR1 is SQVTM and CDR2 is ANQGSEA. CDR3 length equals 15 residues. V was clipped by 1 base and J by 2 bases; unmatched bases: 6. The CDR3 here is CSVEGVGQATDTQYF. CDR3 coding DNA: TGCAGCGTTGAAGGGGTCGGACAGGCCACAGATACGCAGTATTTT.